The 9 T cell receptor beta chains in this list originate from one sample, sequenced in a study of blood T cell repertoires in COVID-19. Assay used: immunoSEQ multiplex PCR; TCRdb lists only in-frame clones, some missing. The table lists 240,000 or so clones, 86% of them singletons. The material sequenced was peripheral blood. These receptors were obtained from an elderly man with acute or convalescent COVID-19.

The J gene is TRBJ2-7, the V gene TRBV5-1; 8 positions match TRBD1. Losses at the gene ends were 3 bases for V and 7 bases for J; bases not matched to a gene: 9. Germline V gene sequence: CDR1 SGHRS, CDR2 YFSETQ. This CDR3 comprises 14 residues. This CDR3 reads CASSSRQGNGEQYF. DNA for the CDR3: TGCGCCAGCAGCTCACGACAGGGGAATGGGGAGCAGTACTTC.

The chain is built from TRBV28 and TRBJ1-3; 7 positions agree with TRBD1. V gave up 9 bases and J gave up 0 bases; unmatched junction bases: 11. Per the germline V gene, CDR1 is MDHEN and CDR2 is SYDVKM. This CDR3 is 16 amino acids long. CDR3 bases: TGTGCCAGGGGCAAACAGGGGCCGAGCTCTGGAAACACCATATATTTT. Encoded protein: CARGKQGPSSGNTIYF.

The gene calls are TRBV4-3 and TRBJ1-3; 7 nucleotides match TRBD1. This CDR3 has 20 residues. J gave up 0 bases and V 1 base, and 15 bases lay outside the gene matches. Looked up from germline, CDR1 is LGHNA and CDR2 is YSLEER. The DNA of the CDR3 is TGCGCCAGCAGCCAAGCAGGGGGAATGGGGGCCGTGATCTCTGGAAACACCATATATTTT. The encoded protein is CASSQAGGMGAVISGNTIYF.

The CDR3 here is CASSPTGYGYTF. The CDR3 region has the DNA TGTGCCAGTAGCCCGACAGGGTATGGCTACACCTTC. The chain joins TRBV19 to TRBJ1-2; 7 bases are a match to TRBD1. V lost 6 bases to trimming and J lost 5 bases; unmatched junction nucleotides: 3. The V gene's germline CDR1 is LNHDA and CDR2 SQIVND (reference sequence). The CDR3 length is 12 residues.

This clone has just a few counts. The V and J genes are TRBV24-1 and TRBJ2-3; 8 bases align to TRBD1. There are 16 residues in the CDR3. The junction had 10 bases not matched to a gene; V was cut back by 4 bases and J by 5 bases. CDR1 and CDR2 (germline): KGHDR, SFDVKD. The chain's CDR3 is CATSDTTGQDIDTQYF. The DNA for the CDR3 is TGTGCCACCAGTGACACAACGGGACAGGACATAGATACGCAGTATTTT.

The genes are TRBV5-1 and TRBJ2-7, with D perhaps TRBD2 (5 bases). The V gene lost 4 bases and the J gene lost 3 bases, with 17 bases spanning the gap. The CDR3 contains 15 residues. Germline assignment: CDR1 SGHRS and CDR2 YFSETQ. The CDR3 bases are TGCGCCAGCAGCACACGCCCCGGGGTTGACTACGAGCAGTACTTC. This gives the protein CASSTRPGVDYEQYF.

This clone was observed a single time. The V gene is TRBV9, the J gene TRBJ1-1, with TRBD1 matching 7 bases. This CDR3 is built from 14 residues. J lost 1 base, V lost 4 bases, and 4 bases had no gene match. Germline loops: CDR1 SGDLS, CDR2 YYNGEE. CDR3 bases: TGTGCCAGCAGCAAGGACAGGTGGAACACTGAAGCTTTCTTT. As protein: CASSKDRWNTEAFF. Full variable domain (rest looked up from reference TRBV9 and TRBJ1-1): DSGVTQTPKHLITATGQRVTLRCSPRSGDLSVYWYQQSLDQGLQFLIQYYNGEERAKGNILERFSAQQFPDLHSELNLSSLELGDSALYFCASSKDRWNTEAFFGQGTRLTVV.

This chain links TRBV5-1 with TRBJ2-7, with 7 bases lining up with TRBD2. The trim removed 7 bases at V and 7 bases at J, leaving 14 bases unmatched. Germline values: CDR1 SGHRS, CDR2 YFSETQ. The CDR3 is made up of 14 amino acids. The DNA of the CDR3 is TGCGCCAGCCACCCCGGGGGGTTGACGGGGGAGCAGTACTTC. Translation: CASHPGGLTGEQYF. Complete variable domain (other parts from reference TRBV5-1 and TRBJ2-7): KAGVTQTPRYLIKTRGQQVTLSCSPISGHRSVSWYQQTPGQGLQFLFEYFSETQRNKGNFPGRFSGRQFSNSRSEMNVSTLELGDSALYLCASHPGGLTGEQYFGPGTRLTVT.

The chain carries TRBV7-8 and TRBJ1-2; possibly TRBD1 for D (5 bases). The CDR3 length is 13 residues. Trimming shortened V by 1 base and J by 6 bases, and 9 bases separated the two germline ends. The germline V gene has CDR1 SGHVS and CDR2 FQNEAQ. CDR3 residues: CASSLGTRNGYTF. CDR3 in DNA: TGTGCCAGCAGCTTAGGGACACGCAATGGCTACACCTTC.